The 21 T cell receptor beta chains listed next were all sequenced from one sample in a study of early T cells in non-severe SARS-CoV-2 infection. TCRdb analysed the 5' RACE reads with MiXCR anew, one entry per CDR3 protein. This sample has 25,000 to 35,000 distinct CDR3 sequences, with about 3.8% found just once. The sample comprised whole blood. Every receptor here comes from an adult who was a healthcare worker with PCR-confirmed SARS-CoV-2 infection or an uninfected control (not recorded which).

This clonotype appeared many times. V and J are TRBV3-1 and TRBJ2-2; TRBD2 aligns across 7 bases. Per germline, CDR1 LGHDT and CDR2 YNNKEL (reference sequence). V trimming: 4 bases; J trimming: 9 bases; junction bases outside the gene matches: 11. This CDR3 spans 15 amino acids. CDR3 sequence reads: CASSLTLDGRWELFF. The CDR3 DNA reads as TGTGCCAGCAGCCTCACCCTGGACGGGAGGTGGGAGCTGTTTTTT.

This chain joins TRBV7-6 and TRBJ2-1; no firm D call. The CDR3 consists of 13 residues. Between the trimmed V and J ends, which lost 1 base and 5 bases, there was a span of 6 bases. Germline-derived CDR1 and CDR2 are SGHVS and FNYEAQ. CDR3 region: CASSLGRHNEQFF. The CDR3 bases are TGTGCCAGCAGCTTAGGCAGGCACAATGAGCAGTTCTTC.

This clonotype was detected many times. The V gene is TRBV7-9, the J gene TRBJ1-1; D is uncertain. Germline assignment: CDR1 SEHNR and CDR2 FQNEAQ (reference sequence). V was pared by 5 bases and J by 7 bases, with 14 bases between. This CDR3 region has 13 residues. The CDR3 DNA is TGTGCCAGCAGCCTGGTCGGGTTCAGTGAAGCTTTCTTT. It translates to CASSLVGFSEAFF.

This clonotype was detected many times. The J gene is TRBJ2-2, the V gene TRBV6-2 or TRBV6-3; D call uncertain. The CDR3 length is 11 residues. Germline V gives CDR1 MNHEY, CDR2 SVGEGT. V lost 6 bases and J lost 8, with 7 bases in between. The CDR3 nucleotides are TGTGCCAGCAGCCGCCTTGGGGAGCTGTTTTTT. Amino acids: CASSRLGELFF.

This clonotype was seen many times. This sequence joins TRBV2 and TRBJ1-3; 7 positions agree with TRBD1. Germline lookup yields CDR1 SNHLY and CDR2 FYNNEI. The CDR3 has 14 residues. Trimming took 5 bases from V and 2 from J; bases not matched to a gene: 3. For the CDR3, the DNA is TGTGCCAGCAGTAAGGGACAGCCTGGAAACACCATATATTTT. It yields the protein CASSKGQPGNTIYF.

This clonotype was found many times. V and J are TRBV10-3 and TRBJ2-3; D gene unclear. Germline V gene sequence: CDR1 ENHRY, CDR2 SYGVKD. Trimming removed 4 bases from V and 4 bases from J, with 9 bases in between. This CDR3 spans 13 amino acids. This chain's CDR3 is CAISVTGPDTQYF. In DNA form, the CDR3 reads TGTGCCATCAGTGTTACTGGTCCAGATACGCAGTATTTT.

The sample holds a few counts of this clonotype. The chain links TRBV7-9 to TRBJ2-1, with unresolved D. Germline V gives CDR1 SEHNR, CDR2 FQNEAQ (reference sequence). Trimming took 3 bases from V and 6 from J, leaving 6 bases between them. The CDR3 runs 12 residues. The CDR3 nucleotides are TGTGCCAGCAGCTTCGGCGCCAATGAGCAGTTCTTC. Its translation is CASSFGANEQFF. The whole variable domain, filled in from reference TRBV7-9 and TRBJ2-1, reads DTGVSQNPRHKITKRGQNVTFRCDPISEHNRLYWYRQTLGQGPEFLTYFQNEAQLEKSRLLSDRFSAERPKGSFSTLEIQRTEQGDSAMYLCASSFGANEQFFGPGTRLTVL.

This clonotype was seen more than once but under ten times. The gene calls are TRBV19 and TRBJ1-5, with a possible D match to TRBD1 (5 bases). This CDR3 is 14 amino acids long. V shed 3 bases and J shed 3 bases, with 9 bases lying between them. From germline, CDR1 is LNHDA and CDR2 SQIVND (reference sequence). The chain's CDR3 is CASSIRQSNQPQHF. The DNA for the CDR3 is TGTGCCAGTAGTATTCGACAGTCCAATCAGCCCCAGCATTTT.

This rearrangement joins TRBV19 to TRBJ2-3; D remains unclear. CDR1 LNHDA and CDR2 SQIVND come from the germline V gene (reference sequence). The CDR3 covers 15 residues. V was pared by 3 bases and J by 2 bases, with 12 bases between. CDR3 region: CASSMVGSYTDTQYF. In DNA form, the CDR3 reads TGTGCCAGTAGTATGGTGGGGTCCTACACAGATACGCAGTATTTT.

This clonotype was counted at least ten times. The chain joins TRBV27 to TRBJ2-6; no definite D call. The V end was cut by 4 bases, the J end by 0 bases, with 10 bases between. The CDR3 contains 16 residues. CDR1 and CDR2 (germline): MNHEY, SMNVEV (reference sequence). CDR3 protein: CASSSPGRSGANVLTF. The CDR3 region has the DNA TGTGCCAGCAGTTCCCCGGGCCGCTCTGGGGCCAACGTCCTGACTTTC.

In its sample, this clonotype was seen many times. In DNA, the CDR3 is TGTGCCAGCAGTTTATCGACTGCGGGAGAGCAGTACTTC. Protein sequence: CASSLSTAGEQYF. V usage is TRBV12-3 or TRBV12-4 and J usage is TRBJ2-7; maybe TRBD2 (6 bases). This CDR3 spans 13 amino acids. V dropped 2 bases and J dropped 7 bases, with 12 bases sitting between them.

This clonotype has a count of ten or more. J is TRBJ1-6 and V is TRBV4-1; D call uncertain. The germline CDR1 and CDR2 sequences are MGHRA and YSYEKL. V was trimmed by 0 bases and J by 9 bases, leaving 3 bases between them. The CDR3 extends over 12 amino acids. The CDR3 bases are TGCGCCAGCAGCCAAGATCGTTCACCCCTCCACTTT. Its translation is CASSQDRSPLHF.

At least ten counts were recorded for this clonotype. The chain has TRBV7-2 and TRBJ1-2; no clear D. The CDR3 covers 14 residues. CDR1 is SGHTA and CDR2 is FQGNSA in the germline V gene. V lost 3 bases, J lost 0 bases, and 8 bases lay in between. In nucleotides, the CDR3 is TGTGCCAGCAGCTTTTATGACACTAACTATGGCTACACCTTC. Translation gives CASSFYDTNYGYTF.

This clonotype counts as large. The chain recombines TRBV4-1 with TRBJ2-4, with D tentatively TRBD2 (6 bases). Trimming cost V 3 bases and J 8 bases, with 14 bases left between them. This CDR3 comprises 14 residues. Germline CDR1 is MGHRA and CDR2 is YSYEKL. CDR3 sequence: CASSHGLTGDIQYF. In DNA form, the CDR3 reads TGCGCCAGCAGCCACGGACTTACGGGGGACATTCAGTACTTC.

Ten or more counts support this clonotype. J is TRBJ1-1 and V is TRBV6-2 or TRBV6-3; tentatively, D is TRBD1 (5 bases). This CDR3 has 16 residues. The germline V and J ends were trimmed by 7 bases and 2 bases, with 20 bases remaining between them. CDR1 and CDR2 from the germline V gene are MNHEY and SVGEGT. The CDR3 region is CASIEGYAGVNTEAFF. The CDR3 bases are TGTGCCAGCATCGAAGGTTACGCGGGGGTCAACACTGAAGCTTTCTTT.

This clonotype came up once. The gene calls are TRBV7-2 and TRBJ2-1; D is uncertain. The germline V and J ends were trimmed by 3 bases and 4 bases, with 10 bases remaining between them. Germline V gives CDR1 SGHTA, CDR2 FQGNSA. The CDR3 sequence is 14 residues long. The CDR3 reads CASSLAKEYNEQFF. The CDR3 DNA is TGTGCCAGCAGCTTGGCGAAAGAGTACAATGAGCAGTTCTTC.

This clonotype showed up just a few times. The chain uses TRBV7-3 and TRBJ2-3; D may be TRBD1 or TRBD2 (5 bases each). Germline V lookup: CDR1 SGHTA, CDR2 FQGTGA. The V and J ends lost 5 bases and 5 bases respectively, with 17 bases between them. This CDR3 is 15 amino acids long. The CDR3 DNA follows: TGTGCCAGCAGCAACCCGGGGCGGGCGGGAGATACGCAGTATTTT. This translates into CASSNPGRAGDTQYF.

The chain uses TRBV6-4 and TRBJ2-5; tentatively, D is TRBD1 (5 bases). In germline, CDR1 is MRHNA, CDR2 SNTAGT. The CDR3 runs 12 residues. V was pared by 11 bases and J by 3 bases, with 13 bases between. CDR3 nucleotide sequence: TGTGCCGCGTGGACACGGAAAGAGACCCAGTACTTC. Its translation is CAAWTRKETQYF.

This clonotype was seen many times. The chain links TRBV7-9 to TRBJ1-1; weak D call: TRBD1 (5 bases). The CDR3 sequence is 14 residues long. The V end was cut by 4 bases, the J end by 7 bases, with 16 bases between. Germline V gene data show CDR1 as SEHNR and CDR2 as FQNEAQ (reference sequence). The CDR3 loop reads CASSSLSQGNEAFF. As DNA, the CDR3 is TGTGCCAGCAGCTCCCTTTCCCAGGGTAATGAAGCTTTCTTT.

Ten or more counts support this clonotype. CDR3 nucleotides: TGCAGTGCTAGAGACAGGGACAACCCGGGCGGCTACACCTTC. The encoded protein is CSARDRDNPGGYTF. The J gene is TRBJ1-2, the V gene TRBV20-1; the D gene is possibly TRBD1 (6 bases). V dropped 0 bases and J dropped 8 bases, with 16 bases sitting between them. Germline CDR1 and CDR2: DFQATT and SNEGSKA (reference sequence). The CDR3 contains 14 residues.

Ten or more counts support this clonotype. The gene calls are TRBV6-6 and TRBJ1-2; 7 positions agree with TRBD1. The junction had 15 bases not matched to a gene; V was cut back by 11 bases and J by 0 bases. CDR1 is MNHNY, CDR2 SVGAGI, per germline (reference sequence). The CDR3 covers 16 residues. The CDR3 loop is CAARSGGNRPNYGYTF. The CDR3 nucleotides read TGTGCCGCCAGATCAGGGGGTAACCGGCCTAACTATGGCTACACCTTC.